This record covers a single T cell receptor beta chain. Authors' methods: Scientists estimated how many nucleated cells there were by amplifying reference gene primers. Sequencing used immunoSEQ multiplex PCR; TCRdb keeps in-frame clones, though not all of them. D and trimming come from the DNA, and the V and J calls and clone size come from that table. The table records approximately 170,000 clones, less than 80% of them present only once. These data are taken from a study of blood T cell repertoires in COVID-19. Study-wide background: The United States, Italy and Spain provided the acute and convalescent COVID-19 samples. Sources were T cells, B-cell-depleted T cells, or PBMCs; the material itself was cDNA or gDNA.

CDR1 is MDHEN, CDR2 SYDVKM, per germline. V was pared by 5 bases and J by 4 bases, with 10 bases of the junction left unmatched. The CDR3 loop spans 16 amino acids. Sequencing was carried out using peripheral blood. The V gene is TRBV28, the J gene TRBJ2-2; 7 nucleotides align to TRBD1. The receptor was isolated from a woman aged 45-59 years with acute or convalescent COVID-19. The DNA of the CDR3 is TGTGCCAGCAGTCGTAGGGGGCAGGGGGTCACCGGGGAGCTGTTTTTT. Its translation is CASSRRGQGVTGELFF.